These T cell receptor beta chains were read from a single sample in a study of cytotoxic CD8 clonotypes in ibrutinib-treated CLL. Libraries were prepared by immunoSEQ multiplex PCR; TCRdb keeps only in-frame clonotypes and omits some of them. The data contain approximately 97,000 clones, approximately 71% of them seen just once; the ten biggest clones take up approximately 25%. Source: PBMCs, taken after 24 months of ibrutinib treatment. All receptors derive from a human donor with chronic lymphocytic leukemia. CDR3s include the opening cysteine and the closing phenylalanine or tryptophan. The D gene is left open where the match is weak.

V: TRBV29-1
J: TRBJ1-1
D: TRBD1
CDR3: CSGGQGVLNTEAFF
DNA: TGCAGCGGGGGACAGGGGGTGCTGAACACTGAAGCTTTCTTT

V: TRBV5-1
J: TRBJ2-1
D: TRBD2
CDR3: CASSPEGTSNEQFF
DNA: TGCGCCAGCAGCCCGGAAGGGACTAGCAATGAGCAGTTCTTC

V: TRBV2
J: TRBJ1-2
D: -
CDR3: CASSVLQGSINYGYTF
DNA: TGTGCCAGCAGTGTTTTACAGGGAAGCATAAACTATGGCTACACCTTC

V: TRBV28
J: TRBJ2-3
D: TRBD2
CDR3: CASRVAGSTDTQYF
DNA: TGTGCCAGCAGGGTAGCGGGTAGCACAGATACGCAGTATTTT

V: TRBV27
J: TRBJ2-1
D: TRBD2
CDR3: CASSLLLAGVSMNEQFF
DNA: TGTGCCAGCAGTTTATTACTAGCGGGAGTATCGATGAATGAGCAGTTCTTC

V: TRBV6-5
J: TRBJ2-7
D: -
CDR3: CASSRGLGPYEQYF
DNA: TGTGCCAGCAGTCGGGGGCTGGGGCCCTACGAGCAGTACTTC

V: TRBV29-1
J: TRBJ2-3
D: -
CDR3: CSVEGKGQNTQYF
DNA: TGCAGCGTTGAAGGGAAGGGGCAAAATACGCAGTATTTT

V: TRBV7-2
J: TRBJ1-6
D: -
CDR3: CASSLGGPTRSPLHF
DNA: TGTGCCAGCAGCTTAGGGGGACCGACCCGTTCACCCCTCCACTTT

V: TRBV18
J: TRBJ2-2
D: TRBD1
CDR3: CASSPRGQGELFF
DNA: TGTGCCAGCTCACCACGGGGACAGGGAGAGCTGTTTTTT

V: TRBV28
J: TRBJ2-6
D: -
CDR3: CASSLRLGANVLTF
DNA: TGTGCCAGCAGTTTACGTCTGGGGGCCAACGTCCTGACTTTC